Listed below are T cell receptor beta chains from one sample, sequenced in a study of shared clonotypes between healthy human individuals. The table came from immunoSEQ multiplex PCR; TCRdb's copy has only in-frame clones and leaves some out. This sample carries 2 million to 2.5 million clones, approximately 95% of them seen once, and the ten largest clones take about 0.39%. The sequencing input was naive CD4+ T cells from PBMCs. The receptors stem from a man aged 18 to 35 in good health. Some clones in this sample may be carry-over from other donors' samples. Both conserved end residues are part of each CDR3. Each record gives: J gene, V gene, D gene, CDR3 length, CDR3 protein, CDR3 DNA. A D gene is named only where the DNA matches it firmly.

TRBJ2-7	TRBV2	TRBD2	15	CASSESAGLAYEQYF	TGTGCCAGCAGCGAGTCTGCGGGACTAGCCTACGAGCAGTACTTC
TRBJ2-1	TRBV4-1	-	15	CASSPSPVLYNEQFF	TGCGCCAGCAGCCCCTCGCCGGTACTCTACAATGAGCAGTTCTTC
TRBJ1-1	TRBV28	-	11	CASSFLREAFF	TGTGCCAGCAGTTTCCTACGGGAAGCTTTCTTT
TRBJ2-3	TRBV18	-	16	CASSRRRASGTDTQYF	TGTGCCAGCTCGCGGAGGCGGGCTAGCGGCACAGATACGCAGTATTTT
TRBJ1-4	TRBV5-5	TRBD1	17	CASSLARGPATNEKLFF	TGTGCCAGCAGCTTGGCCAGGGGGCCCGCAACTAATGAAAAACTGTTTTTT
TRBJ2-7	TRBV5-1	-	14	CASSFSAGPVEQYF	TGCGCCAGCAGCTTTTCGGCGGGACCGGTCGAGCAGTACTTC
TRBJ2-7	TRBV11-3	-	15	CASSPRGRGVNEQYF	TGTGCCAGCAGCCCCCGGGGACGGGGTGTTAACGAGCAGTACTTC
TRBJ2-3	TRBV27	-	14	CASSNRQSTDTQYF	TGTGCCAGCAGTAACCGACAGAGCACAGATACGCAGTATTTT
TRBJ2-5	TRBV25-1	-	13	CASSEGARGTQYF	TGTGCCAGCAGTGAAGGGGCTCGGGGTACCCAGTACTTC
TRBJ2-3	TRBV2	-	12	CASSEATDTQYF	TGTGCCAGCAGTGAGGCGACAGATACGCAGTATTTT
TRBJ2-3	TRBV7-9	TRBD2	16	CASSLGTSGSTDTQYF	TGTGCCAGCAGCCTAGGGACTAGCGGGAGTACAGATACGCAGTATTTT